This TCR beta chain came from a study of blood T cell repertoires in COVID-19 (dated by TCRdb to about 2020). Regarding the complete study: The collaborator samples originated in the United States, Italy and Spain and spanned the acute and convalescent phases of COVID-19. The prospective study material was composed of cDNA or gDNA derived from T cells, B-cell-depleted T cells, or PBMCs. The dataset comprised deeply sampled blood TCRbeta repertoires from subjects exposed to, actively infected with, or recovered from COVID-19. The repertoires were released in a freely available public database meant as a resource for research on the immune response to SARS-CoV-2. Samples came from the ongoing ImmuneRACE study (first 160 participants) plus 1,254 subjects from 6 global collaborators. The sample metadata nearly always contained a de-identified subject ID, COVID-19 status, age in years and sex. Where available, HLA class I and class II types were obtained from metadata supplied by the sample provider rather than from assay-based typing. The study at large found these results: How much clinical and demographic metadata was included differed by source and by participant, and the metadata was provided uncurated.

The immunoSEQ Assay, a bias-controlled multiplex PCR, was used to amplify TCRbeta CDR3 regions from genomic DNA. In the paper's pipeline: Within the assay, amplification of reference gene primers was used to estimate how many nucleated cells each sample contained. To quantify the absolute abundance of each unique TCRbeta CDR3 rearrangement, sequence reads were collapsed and filtered. Productive Simpson clonality was computed per sample as the square root of Simpson's diversity index over productive rearrangements. The table was pulled from immuneACCESS by TCRdb, which kept in-frame rearrangements only. Such tables lose some clones; where checked, under half of the loss comes from unresolved V genes, and the rest has no known cause. Clone size and the V and J calls come from that table; the DNA yielded D and trimming. For this sample the table gives around 230,000 clones, of which about 86% were detected only once. The top ten constitute about 8.9% of the sample.

A note on this clone: Its antigen is unknown. Base qualities are not recorded, but no much larger clone differs from it by a single base.

Inclusive of the bounding cysteine and phenylalanine, the CDR3 is 16 residues long. CDR3 DNA is the only sequence kept; it has 48 bases, read in frame from the first base. V is trimmed back by 4 bases and J by 9 bases, and the junction contains 8 bases that no gene match accounts for. Per the germline V gene, SGHAT is the CDR1 and FQNNGV is the CDR2. Each collaborating institution followed its own protocols to collect whole blood in K2EDTA tubes. Collaborator samples were shipped for TCRbeta analysis as frozen whole blood, isolated PBMCs, or DNA extracted from either sample type. The chain is encoded by TRBV11-2 joined to TRBJ1-6; TRBD1 aligns with 11 central bases. This TCR was sampled from a woman aged 50 to 60 with acute or convalescent COVID-19. The sequenced sample was peripheral blood. The CDR3 region has the sequence CASSWTRTGGGSPLHF. The DNA is as follows: TGTGCCAGCAGCTGGACCCGGACAGGGGGCGGTTCACCCCTCCACTTT.